The 13 T cell receptor beta chains presented below share a single source sample, sequenced in a study of cytomegalovirus exposure and HLA in healthy donors (dated by TCRdb to about 2017). Library generation was performed with the immunoSEQ multiplex PCR assay. For the multiplex PCR, a mixture combining 60 forward primers for TCR Vbeta segments and 13 reverse primers for TCR Jbeta segments was used. TCRdb retrieved this table from immuneACCESS and kept in-frame rearrangements only. Not all clones are present; in checked studies, unresolved V genes account for under half, and no reason is known for the remainder. Present in this sample are some 150,000 clones, roughly 76% of which were seen just once. The ten most abundant clones make up roughly 5% of the sample. The sequencing sample was made of PBMCs. Every receptor here comes from a woman aged 18-29 years in good health and CMV-seropositive.

This clone was seen a few times. The chain carries TRBV7-8 and TRBJ2-3, with D possibly TRBD2 on 6 matching bases. Germline V gene data show CDR1 as SGHVS and CDR2 as FQNEAQ. V gave up 2 bases and J gave up 4 bases, with 10 bases separating them. There are 14 residues in the CDR3. The CDR3 loop is CASSLRREPDTQYF. DNA of the CDR3: TGTGCCAGCAGCTTAAGGAGGGAACCAGATACGCAGTATTTT.

V usage is TRBV15 and J usage is TRBJ2-1, with 11 bases that match TRBD2. The CDR3 sequence is 17 residues long. V lost 0 bases and J lost 9; bases outside the gene matches: 10. CDR1 is LNHNV and CDR2 is YYDKDF in the germline V gene (reference sequence). The DNA of the CDR3 is TGTGCCACCAGCAGAGATCTCTTAGCGGGGGGGGCAGGTGAGCAGTTCTTC. It codes for CATSRDLLAGGAGEQFF.

This clone has a single count. This rearrangement joins TRBV4-2 to TRBJ2-1; D is unclear. The V and J ends lost 0 bases and 0 bases respectively, with 9 bases between them. Germline CDR1 LGHNA, CDR2 YNFKEQ. The CDR3 has 16 residues. The CDR3: CASSQEGSGSYNEQFF. Here the CDR3 DNA reads TGTGCCAGCAGCCAAGAAGGTTCAGGCTCCTACAATGAGCAGTTCTTC.

The CDR3 DNA reads TGCGCCAGCAGCTTCGACAGTAACTATGGCTACACCTTC. It translates to CASSFDSNYGYTF. The genes are TRBV5-1 and TRBJ1-2; possibly TRBD1 for D (5 bases). Germline V gene lookup returns CDR1 SGHRS and CDR2 YFSETQ. V dropped 2 bases and J dropped 1 base, with 6 bases sitting between them. This CDR3 comprises 13 residues.

This clone was seen more than once but under ten times. The J gene is TRBJ2-1, the V gene TRBV4-2; D ambiguous. V was cut by 5 bases and J by 3 bases, with 14 bases left in between. This CDR3 is built from 15 residues. Germline V lookup: CDR1 LGHNA, CDR2 YNFKEQ. CDR3 coding DNA: TGTGCCAGCAGCGAATTACCCACCAGCTACAATGAGCAGTTCTTC. Translation gives CASSELPTSYNEQFF.

This clone was detected once. The chain uses TRBV6-5 and TRBJ1-6; D possibly corresponds to TRBD1 (5 bases). V shed 5 bases and J shed 5 bases, with 7 bases lying between them. CDR1 is MNHEY and CDR2 is SVGAGI in the germline V gene. The CDR3 totals 13 residues. The CDR3 protein is CASSGHDNSPLHF. The CDR3, as DNA: TGTGCCAGCAGTGGACATGATAATTCACCCCTCCACTTT.

The chain employs TRBV6-5 and TRBJ1-3, with D perhaps matching TRBD1 (6 bases). CDR3 length: 13 amino acids. V lost 0 bases to trimming and J lost 11 bases, with 11 bases between them. The V gene's germline CDR1 is MNHEY and CDR2 SVGAGI. CDR3 sequence reads: CASSYSREGAIYF. In DNA, the CDR3 is TGTGCCAGCAGTTACTCCAGGGAGGGGGCCATATATTTT.

The chain uses TRBV2 and TRBJ1-1; TRBD1 is a possible D gene (6 bases). Germline-derived CDR1 and CDR2 are SNHLY and FYNNEI. This CDR3 spans 12 amino acids. With 8 bases removed from V and 5 bases from J, the gap between germline ends came to 12 bases. The CDR3 region has the DNA TGTGCCAGCTGGGGAGGGGGGACTGAAGCTTTCTTT. Its translation is CASWGGGTEAFF.

The chain uses TRBV7-9 and TRBJ2-3; tentative D call: TRBD2 (6 bases). In germline, CDR1 is SEHNR, CDR2 FQNEAQ (reference sequence). The CDR3 totals 15 residues. The ends were cut back, 5 bases at V and 6 bases at J, with 18 bases in the middle. CDR3 in DNA: TGTGCCAGCAGCCCGGGACTCTTCCTCGGGGATACGCAGTATTTT. It codes for CASSPGLFLGDTQYF.

The chain employs TRBV11-2 and TRBJ1-3, with 7 bases matching TRBD1. CDR3 length equals 18 residues. From germline, CDR1 is SGHAT and CDR2 FQNNGV. J gave up 4 bases and V 5 bases, and 17 bases lay outside the gene matches. DNA of the CDR3: TGTGCCAGCAGCCATGCTGATGATGACAGGGCCCTGGGAAACACCATATATTTT. This codes for CASSHADDDRALGNTIYF. Using reference TRBV11-2 and TRBJ1-3 for the parts outside the CDR3, the full variable domain is EAGVAQSPRYKIIEKRQSVAFWCNPISGHATLYWYQQILGQGPKLLIQFQNNGVVDDSQLPKDRFSAERLKGVDSTLKIQPAKLEDSAVYLCASSHADDDRALGNTIYFGEGSWLTVV.

This clone has just one count. V usage is TRBV10-3 and J usage is TRBJ2-7; TRBD1 matches at 8 bases. The J segment lost 6 bases and the V segment lost 4 bases, leaving 8 bases of the junction unmatched. This CDR3 is 14 amino acids long. Germline CDR1 is ENHRY and CDR2 is SYGVKD. The CDR3 nucleotides are TGTGCCATCAGTGGACAGGGGCCCGGGGGCGAGCAGTACTTC. This codes for CAISGQGPGGEQYF.

A remark on this clone: Its ends do not fully match the called genes, so a read error is possible. The V gene is TRBV7-7, the J gene TRBJ2-1; TRBD2 matches 7 bases. Germline V gene sequence: CDR1 SSHAT, CDR2 FNYEAQ (reference sequence). The CDR3 contains 13 residues. The CDR3 coding sequence is TGTGCTAGCAGCTTACTGGGGGGGAATGAGCAGTTCTTC. Translation: CASSLLGGNEQFF. The full variable domain, completed using reference TRBV7-7 and TRBJ2-1, is GAGVSQSPRYKVTKRGQDVTLRCDPISSHATLYWYQQALGQGPEFLTYFNYEAQPDKSGLPSDRFSAERPEGSISTLTIQRTEQRDSAMYRCASSLLGGNEQFFGPGTRLTVL.

The rearrangement uses TRBV28 and TRBJ1-6; 7 nucleotides line up with TRBD1. Unmatched junction bases numbered 8, after V lost 6 bases and J lost 6 bases. CDR3 length equals 15 residues. Germline CDR1 reads MDHEN; CDR2 reads SYDVKM. CDR3 residues: CASRPHRGPNSPLHF. CDR3 DNA sequence: TGTGCCAGCAGACCTCACAGGGGCCCTAATTCACCCCTCCACTTT.